This T cell receptor (beta chain) stems from a study of blood T cell repertoires in COVID-19. Profiling relied on immunoSEQ multiplex PCR, and the TCRdb table lists in-frame clones only, not all of them. The data contain approximately 280,000 clones, around nine tenths of them singletons. The CDR3 loop spans 16 amino acids. The V gene's germline CDR1 is SGHAT and CDR2 FQNNGV. V gave up 1 base and J gave up 4 bases; unmatched junction bases: 9. The sequenced material came from PBMCs or T cells enriched from blood (not recorded which). This TCR derives from a woman younger than 35 who had recovered from COVID-19. The V gene is TRBV11-2, the J gene TRBJ2-7; the match to TRBD2 covers 8 bases. CDR3 in DNA: TGTGCCAGCAGCTTAGGTACGAGGACTAGCAGATACGAGCAGTACTTC. Residues: CASSLGTRTSRYEQYF.